Below, one TCR beta chain is given with its context. No antigen is known for it. Only one base separates this from a far larger clonotype, so it likely reflects a read error. These data come from a study of shared clonotypes between healthy human individuals. Genomic DNA from each subset was divided evenly over several immunoSEQ plates. Profiling relied on immunoSEQ multiplex PCR, and the TCRdb table lists in-frame clones only, not all of them. The table records about 980,000 clones, 70% to 85% of them present only once. The CDR3 sequence is 13 residues long. Germline CDR1 is SGHRS and CDR2 is YFSETQ. Regarding the study as a whole: The represented genetic and exposure-history diversity was limited by the small number of donors.

The sequence was collected from a man in his late teens or twenties in good health. The gene calls are TRBV5-1 and TRBJ1-1, with D possibly being TRBD1 (5 bases). Sample: memory CD4+ T cells sorted from blood. Described subset: CD45RA-negative fraction. The CDR3 reads CATRGARETETFF. The CDR3 coding sequence is TGCGCCACCCGAGGGGCGCGGGAGACTGAAACTTTCTTT.